These T cell receptor beta chains were read from a single sample in a study of blood T cell repertoires in COVID-19. The data were produced by immunoSEQ multiplex PCR, yet TCRdb's version contains in-frame clones alone and is incomplete. In the table there are roughly 290,000 clones, more than 65% of which are singletons. The sample taken for sequencing was peripheral blood. Every receptor here comes from a person between 70 and 80 years old with COVID-19, enrolled during active disease. Each CDR3 is given with its conserved first and last residue. The order of the fields is J gene, V gene, clone size, D gene, CDR3 protein, CDR3 DNA. D genes are given only for firm matches. Where a row states a size, it is once, few, many or the class of an expanded clone; other rows omit it.

>TRBJ1-2|TRBV5-5|.|.
CASSLSGQGTPGYGYTF
TGTGCCAGCAGCTTGTCGGGACAAGGAACCCCTGGCTATGGCTACACCTTC
>TRBJ1-4|TRBV6-1|few|TRBD1
CASSEAQDRGRRNEKLFF
TGTGCCAGCAGTGAAGCTCAGGACAGGGGGAGAAGGAATGAAAAACTGTTTTTT
>TRBJ1-2|TRBV5-4|.|.
CASSLGDSVTNYGYTF
TGTGCCAGCAGCTTGGGAGACAGCGTCACTAACTATGGCTACACCTTC
>TRBJ1-1|TRBV7-9|.|.
CASGASRGDTEAFF
TGTGCCAGCGGCGCCAGCAGGGGTGACACTGAAGCTTTCTTT
>TRBJ1-5|TRBV20-1|.|.
CSAPNRGPQHF
TGCAGTGCTCCCAATCGGGGGCCCCAGCATTTT
>TRBJ2-1|TRBV18|.|TRBD2
CASSPPSGGSYNEQFF
TGTGCCAGCTCACCACCCTCGGGGGGCTCCTACAATGAGCAGTTCTTC
>TRBJ2-1|TRBV28|.|TRBD1
CASNRGSGTGNYNEQFF
TGTGCCAGCAACCGGGGTTCCGGGACAGGGAACTACAATGAGCAGTTCTTC
>TRBJ1-2|TRBV5-5|.|TRBD1
CASSPKFRDRVLNYGYTF
TGTGCCAGCAGCCCAAAGTTCCGGGACAGGGTGCTTAACTATGGCTACACCTTC
>TRBJ2-3|TRBV2|.|TRBD2
CASRNPRGGADTQYF
TGTGCCAGCAGGAACCCCCGGGGGGGCGCAGATACGCAGTATTTT
>TRBJ1-2|TRBV27|.|TRBD1
CASSSRDRGAGGSFYGYTF
TGTGCCAGCAGTTCGCGGGACAGGGGAGCGGGAGGCTCTTTCTATGGCTACACCTTC
>TRBJ2-2|TRBV6-5|.|.
CASRPGVTGELFF
TGTGCCAGCAGGCCCGGGGTCACCGGGGAGCTGTTTTTT
>TRBJ2-7|TRBV5-1|.|TRBD2
CASSPGLAVGEQYF
TGCGCCAGCAGCCCGGGACTAGCTGTTGGCGAGCAGTACTTC
>TRBJ2-1|TRBV6-4|.|TRBD2
CASSSGRNNEQFF
TGTGCCAGTTCTAGCGGGAGGAACAATGAGCAGTTCTTC
>TRBJ2-1|TRBV7-2|once|TRBD2
CASSLLTSGRPEQFF
TGTGCCAGCAGCCTCTTGACTAGCGGCAGACCAGAGCAGTTCTTC
>TRBJ1-1|TRBV18|once|TRBD1
CASSLGQGAVAEAFF
TGTGCCAGCTCACTAGGACAGGGGGCTGTGGCTGAAGCTTTCTTT
>TRBJ1-1|TRBV7-2|.|TRBD1
CASSEQGDTEAFF
TGTGCCAGCAGCGAACAGGGGGACACTGAAGCTTTCTTT
>TRBJ2-2|TRBV30|.|TRBD1
CAWSVQGPGELFF
TGTGCCTGGAGTGTACAGGGGCCCGGGGAGCTGTTTTTT
>TRBJ1-1|TRBV12-3/TRBV12-4|few|.
CASNGGRSTEAFF
TGTGCCAGCAACGGGGGGCGAAGTACTGAAGCTTTCTTT
>TRBJ1-5|TRBV7-9|once|.
CASSLAFPGQPNSNQPQHF
TGTGCCAGCAGCTTAGCATTCCCCGGACAGCCTAATAGCAATCAGCCCCAGCATTTT
>TRBJ2-4|TRBV29-1|once|TRBD1
CSVEDLGTGGNRGFNIQYF
TGCAGCGTTGAAGATCTCGGGACAGGGGGCAATAGGGGTTTTAACATTCAGTACTTC
>TRBJ1-5|TRBV25-1|.|.
CASSEGLTSMGPQHF
TGTGCCAGCAGTGAGGGGCTGACCTCTATGGGCCCCCAGCATTTT
>TRBJ2-3|TRBV6-2/TRBV6-3|.|.
CASSYSRLVPDTQYF
TGTGCCAGCAGTTACTCGCGACTAGTGCCAGATACGCAGTATTTT
>TRBJ2-1|TRBV9|.|TRBD2
CASSELREWNEQFF
TGTGCCAGCAGCGAGTTGCGGGAGTGGAATGAGCAGTTCTTC
>TRBJ1-1|TRBV5-4|.|TRBD1
CASSPEDRSPPFTEAFF
TGTGCCAGCAGCCCGGAGGACAGGTCCCCCCCTTTCACTGAAGCTTTCTTT
>TRBJ2-6|TRBV3-1/TRBV3-2|.|.
CASSQSAGKTSGANVLTF
TGTGCCAGCAGCCAGAGTGCCGGGAAAACCTCTGGGGCCAACGTCCTGACTTTC
>TRBJ1-1|TRBV6-5|.|.
CASSYSGVNTEAFF
TGTGCCAGCAGTTACTCCGGGGTGAACACTGAAGCTTTCTTT
>TRBJ1-5|TRBV20-1|.|.
CSASTGSWSNQPQHF
TGCAGTGCTAGTACGGGTTCCTGGAGCAATCAGCCCCAGCATTTT
>TRBJ2-7|TRBV11-2|few|.
CASSLAGTGEQYF
TGTGCCAGCAGCTTAGCTGGTACGGGCGAGCAGTACTTC
>TRBJ2-7|TRBV6-5|.|.
CASSYSRRAGSYEQYF
TGTGCCAGCAGTTACTCGAGGAGGGCGGGGAGCTACGAGCAGTACTTC
>TRBJ2-6|TRBV9|.|TRBD1
CASSPRTGEGGANVLTF
TGTGCCAGCAGCCCAAGGACAGGGGAGGGTGGGGCCAACGTCCTGACTTTC